The sequence of this T cell receptor (beta chain) was determined in a study of cytomegalovirus exposure and HLA in healthy donors. PCR employed 60 Vbeta and 13 Jbeta primers. Produced via immunoSEQ multiplex PCR; TCRdb's table is partial and in-frame only. The sample yields about 100,000 clones, around 76% seen once. The receptor was isolated from a man aged 35 to 55 in good health and CMV-seropositive. The sequencing sample was made of PBMCs.

In nucleotides, the CDR3 is TGCGCCAGCACTGACACCGGGGAGCTGTTTTTT. Residues: CASTDTGELFF. The V and J genes are TRBV10-2 and TRBJ2-2; D ambiguous. The CDR3 loop spans 11 amino acids. The V end lost 7 bases, the J end lost 3 bases, and 3 bases lay between the germline ends. CDR1 WSHSY and CDR2 SAAADI come from the germline V gene.